This T cell receptor beta chain was found in a study of blood T cell repertoires in COVID-19. Study background: In each case, the material was cDNA or gDNA derived from T cells, B-cell-depleted T cells, or PBMCs.

The CDR3 loop spans 14 amino acids. Germline CDR1 and CDR2: SGHRS and YFSETQ. Unmatched junction bases numbered 1, after V lost 4 bases and J lost 1 base. The authors' processing: Scientists estimated how many nucleated cells there were by amplifying reference gene primers. Profiling relied on immunoSEQ multiplex PCR, and the TCRdb table lists in-frame clones only, not all of them. V and J calls plus clone size are reproduced from that table; the DNA served to infer D and trimming. The data show 55,000 to 80,000 clones, around 88% seen once. Sequencing used peripheral blood. The chain carries TRBV5-1 and TRBJ2-3; 9 nucleotides agree with TRBD1. This receptor was taken from a human donor in a cohort sampled during active COVID-19. CDR3 residues: CASSRDRGTDTQYF. Here the CDR3 DNA reads TGCGCCAGCAGCAGGGACAGGGGCACAGATACGCAGTATTTT.